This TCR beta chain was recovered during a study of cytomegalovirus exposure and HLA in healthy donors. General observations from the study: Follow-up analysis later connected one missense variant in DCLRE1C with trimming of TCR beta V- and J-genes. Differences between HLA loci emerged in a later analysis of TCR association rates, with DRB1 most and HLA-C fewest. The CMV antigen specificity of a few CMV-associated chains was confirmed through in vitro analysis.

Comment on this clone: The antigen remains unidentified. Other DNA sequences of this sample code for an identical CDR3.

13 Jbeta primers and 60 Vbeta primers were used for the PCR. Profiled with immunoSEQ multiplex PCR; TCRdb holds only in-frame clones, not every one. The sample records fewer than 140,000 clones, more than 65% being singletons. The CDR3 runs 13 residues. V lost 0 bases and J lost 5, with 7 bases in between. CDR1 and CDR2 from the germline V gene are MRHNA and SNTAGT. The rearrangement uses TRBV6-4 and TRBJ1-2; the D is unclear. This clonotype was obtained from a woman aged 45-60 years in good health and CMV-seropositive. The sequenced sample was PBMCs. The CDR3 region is CASSDSGGYGYTF. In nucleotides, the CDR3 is TGTGCCAGCAGTGACTCGGGAGGGTATGGCTACACCTTC.